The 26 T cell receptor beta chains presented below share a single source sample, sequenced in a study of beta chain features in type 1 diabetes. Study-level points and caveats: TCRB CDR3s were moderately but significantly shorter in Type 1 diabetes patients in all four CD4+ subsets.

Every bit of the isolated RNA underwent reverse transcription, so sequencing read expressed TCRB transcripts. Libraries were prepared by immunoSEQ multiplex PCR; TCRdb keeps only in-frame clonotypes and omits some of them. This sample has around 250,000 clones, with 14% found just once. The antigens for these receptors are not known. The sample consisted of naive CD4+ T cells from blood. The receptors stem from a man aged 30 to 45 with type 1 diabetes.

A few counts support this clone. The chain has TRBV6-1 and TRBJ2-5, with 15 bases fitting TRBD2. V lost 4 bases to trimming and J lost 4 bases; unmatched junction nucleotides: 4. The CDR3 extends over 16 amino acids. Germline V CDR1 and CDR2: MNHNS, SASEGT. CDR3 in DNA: TGTGCCAGCAGTGGGACTAGCGGGAGGGAGGTAGAGACCCAGTACTTC. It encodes CASSGTSGREVETQYF.

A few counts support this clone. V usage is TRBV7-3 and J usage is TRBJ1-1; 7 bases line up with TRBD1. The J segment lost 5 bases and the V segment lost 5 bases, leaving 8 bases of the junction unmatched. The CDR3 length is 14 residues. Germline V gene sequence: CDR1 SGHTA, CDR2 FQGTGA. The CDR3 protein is CASSKTGEVTEAFF. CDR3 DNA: TGTGCCAGCAGCAAAACAGGGGAAGTGACTGAAGCTTTCTTT.

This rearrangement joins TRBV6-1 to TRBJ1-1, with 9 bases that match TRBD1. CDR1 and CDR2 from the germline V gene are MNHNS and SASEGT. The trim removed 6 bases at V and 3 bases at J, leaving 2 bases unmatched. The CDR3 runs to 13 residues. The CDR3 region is CASRRDRDTEAFF. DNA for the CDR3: TGTGCCAGCAGGAGGGACAGGGACACTGAAGCTTTCTTT.

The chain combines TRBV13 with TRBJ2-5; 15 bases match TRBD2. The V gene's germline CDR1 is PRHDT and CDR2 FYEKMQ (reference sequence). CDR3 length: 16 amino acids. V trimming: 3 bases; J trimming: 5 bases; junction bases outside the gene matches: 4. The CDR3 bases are TGTGCCAGCAGCTTGGGACTAGCGGGAGGTTATGAGACCCAGTACTTC. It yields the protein CASSLGLAGGYETQYF. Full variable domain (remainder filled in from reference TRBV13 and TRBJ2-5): AAGVIQSPRHLIKEKRETATLKCYPIPRHDTVYWYQQGPGQDPQFLISFYEKMQSDKGSIPDRFSAQQFSDYHSELNMSSLELGDSALYFCASSLGLAGGYETQYFGPGTRLLVL.

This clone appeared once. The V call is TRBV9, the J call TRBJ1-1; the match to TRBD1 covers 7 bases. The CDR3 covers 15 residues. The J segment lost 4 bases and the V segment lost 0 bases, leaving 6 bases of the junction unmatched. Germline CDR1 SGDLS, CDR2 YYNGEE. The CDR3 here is CASSVGGQFSTEAFF. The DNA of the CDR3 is TGTGCCAGCAGCGTAGGGGGACAGTTCTCCACTGAAGCTTTCTTT. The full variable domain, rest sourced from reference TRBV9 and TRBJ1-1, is DSGVTQTPKHLITATGQRVTLRCSPRSGDLSVYWYQQSLDQGLQFLIQYYNGEERAKGNILERFSAQQFPDLHSELNLSSLELGDSALYFCASSVGGQFSTEAFFGQGTRLTVV.

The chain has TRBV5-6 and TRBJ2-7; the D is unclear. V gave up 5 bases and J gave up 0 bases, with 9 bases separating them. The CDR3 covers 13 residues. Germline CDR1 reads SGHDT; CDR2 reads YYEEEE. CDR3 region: CASRELGSYEQYF. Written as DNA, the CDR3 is TGTGCCAGCAGGGAGTTGGGCTCCTACGAGCAGTACTTC.

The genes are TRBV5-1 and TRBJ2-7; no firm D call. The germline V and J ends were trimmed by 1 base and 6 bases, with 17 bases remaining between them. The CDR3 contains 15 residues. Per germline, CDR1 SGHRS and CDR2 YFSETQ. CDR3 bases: TGCGCCAGCAGCTTGCTTACGTCAGTATCCCCCGAGCAGTACTTC. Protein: CASSLLTSVSPEQYF.

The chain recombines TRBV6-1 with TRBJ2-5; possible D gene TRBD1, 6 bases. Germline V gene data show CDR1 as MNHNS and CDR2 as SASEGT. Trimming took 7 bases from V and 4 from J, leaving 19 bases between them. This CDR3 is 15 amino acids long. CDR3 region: CASTSAGAGAETQYF. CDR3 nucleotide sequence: TGTGCCAGCACCTCAGCAGGGGCAGGGGCAGAGACCCAGTACTTC.

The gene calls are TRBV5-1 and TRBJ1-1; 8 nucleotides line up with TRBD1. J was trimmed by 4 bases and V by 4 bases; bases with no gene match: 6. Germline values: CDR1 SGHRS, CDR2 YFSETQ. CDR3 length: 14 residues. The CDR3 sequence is CASSPDREGTEAFF. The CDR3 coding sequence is TGCGCCAGCAGCCCGGACAGGGAGGGCACTGAAGCTTTCTTT.

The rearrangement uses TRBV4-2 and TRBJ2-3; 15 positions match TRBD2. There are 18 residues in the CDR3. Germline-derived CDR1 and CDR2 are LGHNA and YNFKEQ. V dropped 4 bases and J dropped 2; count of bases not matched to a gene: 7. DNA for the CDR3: TGTGCCAGCAGCCCAACGGGACTAGCGGGAGGATCCACAGATACGCAGTATTTT. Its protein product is CASSPTGLAGGSTDTQYF.

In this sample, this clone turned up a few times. The CDR3 DNA is TGTGCCAGCAGTTTATCCCAGGGGGCCTACAATGAGCAGTTCTTC. It encodes CASSLSQGAYNEQFF. This chain links TRBV28 with TRBJ2-1, with TRBD1 matching 7 bases. CDR1 and CDR2 from the germline V gene are MDHEN and SYDVKM. V shed 1 base and J 2 bases; nucleotides not matched to a gene: 2. The CDR3 has 15 residues.

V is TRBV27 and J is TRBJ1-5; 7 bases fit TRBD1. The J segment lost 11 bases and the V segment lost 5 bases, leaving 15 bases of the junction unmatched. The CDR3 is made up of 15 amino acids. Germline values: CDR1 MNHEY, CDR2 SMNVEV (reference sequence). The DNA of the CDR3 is TGTGCCAGCAGTAGCAAGGGACAGATACCATCAGCCCAGCATTTT. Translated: CASSSKGQIPSAQHF.

The CDR3, as DNA: TGTGCTAGTGGTTTGCGGGGGCTAGCGGGCAATGAGCAGTTCTTC. Translated: CASGLRGLAGNEQFF. The J gene is TRBJ2-1, the V gene TRBV12-5; 8 nucleotides align to TRBD2. The germline gives CDR1 LGHNT, CDR2 FRNRAP. Losses at the gene ends were 2 bases for V and 6 bases for J; bases not matched to a gene: 6. CDR3 length equals 15 residues. Filled out from reference TRBV12-5 and TRBJ2-1, the complete variable domain reads DARVTQTPRHKVTEMGQEVTMRCQPILGHNTVFWYRQTMMQGLELLAYFRNRAPLDDSGMPKDRFSAEMPDATLATLKIQPSEPRDSAVYFCASGLRGLAGNEQFFGPGTRLTVL.

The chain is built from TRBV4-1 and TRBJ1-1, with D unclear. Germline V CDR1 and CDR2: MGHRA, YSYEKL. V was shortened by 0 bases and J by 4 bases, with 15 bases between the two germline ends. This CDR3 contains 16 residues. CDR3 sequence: CASSQEPGWISTEAFF. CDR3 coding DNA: TGCGCCAGCAGCCAAGAACCGGGATGGATTAGCACTGAAGCTTTCTTT.

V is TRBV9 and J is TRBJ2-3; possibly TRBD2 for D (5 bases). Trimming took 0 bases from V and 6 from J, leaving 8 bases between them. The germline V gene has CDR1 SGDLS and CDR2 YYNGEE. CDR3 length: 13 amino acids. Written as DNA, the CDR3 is TGTGCCAGCAGCGTAGGAGGGATCGATACGCAGTATTTT. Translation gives CASSVGGIDTQYF.

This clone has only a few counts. CDR3 protein: CASSSRTSVNEQFF. The DNA of the CDR3 is TGTGCCAGCAGTTCTAGGACTAGCGTCAATGAGCAGTTCTTC. The chain combines TRBV11-3 with TRBJ2-1; 9 bases are shared with TRBD2. CDR1 and CDR2 from the germline V gene are SGHNT and YENEEA. The CDR3 spans 14 residues. Trimming took 6 bases from V and 6 from J; bases not matched to a gene: 6.

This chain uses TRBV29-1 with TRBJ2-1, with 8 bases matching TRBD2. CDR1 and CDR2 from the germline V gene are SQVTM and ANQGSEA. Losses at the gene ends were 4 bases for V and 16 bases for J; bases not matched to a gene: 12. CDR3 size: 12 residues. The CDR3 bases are TGCAGCGTTGTGCCCTACTCGGGAGGGGCTTTCTTC. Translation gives CSVVPYSGGAFF.

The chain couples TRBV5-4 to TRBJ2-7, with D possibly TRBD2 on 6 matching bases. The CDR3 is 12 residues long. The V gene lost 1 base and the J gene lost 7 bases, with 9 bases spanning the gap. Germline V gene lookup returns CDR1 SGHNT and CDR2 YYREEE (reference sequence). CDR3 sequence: CASSLNGGEQYF. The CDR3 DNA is TGTGCCAGCAGCTTGAACGGGGGAGAGCAGTACTTC.

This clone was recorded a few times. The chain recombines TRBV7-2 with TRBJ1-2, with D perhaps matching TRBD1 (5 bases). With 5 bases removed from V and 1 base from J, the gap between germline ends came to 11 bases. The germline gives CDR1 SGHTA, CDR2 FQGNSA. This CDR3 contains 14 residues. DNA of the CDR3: TGTGCCAGCAGCAAGAAGACAGTTAACTATGGCTACACCTTC. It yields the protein CASSKKTVNYGYTF.

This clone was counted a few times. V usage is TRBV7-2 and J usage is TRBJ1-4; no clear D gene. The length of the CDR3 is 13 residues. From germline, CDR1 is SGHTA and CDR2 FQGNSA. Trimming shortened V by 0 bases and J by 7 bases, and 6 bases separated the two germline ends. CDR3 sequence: CASSLASREKLFF. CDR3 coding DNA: TGTGCCAGCAGCTTAGCTTCTCGTGAAAAACTGTTTTTT.

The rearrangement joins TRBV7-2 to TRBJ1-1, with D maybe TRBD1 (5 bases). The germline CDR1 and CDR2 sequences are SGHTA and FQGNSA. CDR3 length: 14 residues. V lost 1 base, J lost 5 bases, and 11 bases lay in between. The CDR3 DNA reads TGTGCCAGCAGCTTAGGCGCGACAGCTACTGAAGCTTTCTTT. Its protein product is CASSLGATATEAFF.

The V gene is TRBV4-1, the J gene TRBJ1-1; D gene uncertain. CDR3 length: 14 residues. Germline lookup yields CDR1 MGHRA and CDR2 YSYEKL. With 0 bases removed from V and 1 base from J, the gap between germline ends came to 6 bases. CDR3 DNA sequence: TGCGCCAGCAGCCAAGAGGCGGCGAACACTGAAGCTTTCTTT. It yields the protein CASSQEAANTEAFF.

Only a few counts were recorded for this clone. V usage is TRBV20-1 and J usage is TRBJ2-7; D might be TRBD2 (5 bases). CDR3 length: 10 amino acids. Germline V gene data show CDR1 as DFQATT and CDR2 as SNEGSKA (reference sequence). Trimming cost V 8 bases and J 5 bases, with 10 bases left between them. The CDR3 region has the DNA TGCAGTTTCACTAGGGACGAGCAGTACTTC. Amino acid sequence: CSFTRDEQYF.

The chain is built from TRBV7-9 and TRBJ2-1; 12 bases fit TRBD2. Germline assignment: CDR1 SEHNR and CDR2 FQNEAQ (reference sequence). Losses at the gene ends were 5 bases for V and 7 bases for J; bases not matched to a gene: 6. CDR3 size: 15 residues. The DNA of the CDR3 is TGTGCCAGCAGCCAATTCGGACTAGCGGGAAATGAGCAGTTCTTC. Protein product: CASSQFGLAGNEQFF.

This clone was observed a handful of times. The CDR3 region has the DNA TGTGCCACCTTAGTTGAAGCAGGGGAAGGTTATGGCTACACCTTC. It yields the protein CATLVEAGEGYGYTF. The chain combines TRBV28 with TRBJ1-2; D perhaps matches TRBD1 (6 bases). V gave up 10 bases and J gave up 5 bases, with 23 bases separating them. CDR1 is MDHEN and CDR2 is SYDVKM in the germline V gene. This CDR3 region has 15 residues.

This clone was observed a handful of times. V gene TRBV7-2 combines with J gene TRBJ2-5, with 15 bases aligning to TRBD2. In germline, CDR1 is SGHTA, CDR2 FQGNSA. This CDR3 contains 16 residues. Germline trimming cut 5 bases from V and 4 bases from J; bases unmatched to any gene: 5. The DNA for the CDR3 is TGTGCCAGCAGCCCCCGGACTAGCGGGAGGGGAGAGACCCAGTACTTC. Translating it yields CASSPRTSGRGETQYF.